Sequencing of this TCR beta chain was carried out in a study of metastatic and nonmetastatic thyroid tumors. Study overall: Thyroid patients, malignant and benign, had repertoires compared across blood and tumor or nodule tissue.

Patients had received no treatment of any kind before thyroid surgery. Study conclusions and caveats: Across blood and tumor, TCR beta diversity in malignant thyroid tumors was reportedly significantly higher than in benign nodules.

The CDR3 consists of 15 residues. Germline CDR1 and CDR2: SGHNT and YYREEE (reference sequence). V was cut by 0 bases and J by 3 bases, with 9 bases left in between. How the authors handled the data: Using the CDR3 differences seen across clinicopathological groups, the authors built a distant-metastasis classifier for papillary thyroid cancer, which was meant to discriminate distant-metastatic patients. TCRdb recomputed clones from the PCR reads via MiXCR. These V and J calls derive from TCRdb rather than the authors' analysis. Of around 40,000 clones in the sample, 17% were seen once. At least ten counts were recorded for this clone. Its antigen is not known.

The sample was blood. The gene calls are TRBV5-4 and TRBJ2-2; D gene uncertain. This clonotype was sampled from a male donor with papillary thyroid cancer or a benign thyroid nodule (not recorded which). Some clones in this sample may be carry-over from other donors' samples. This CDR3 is CASSLGEPDTGELFF. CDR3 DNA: TGTGCCAGCAGCTTGGGGGAACCGGACACCGGGGAGCTGTTTTTT.